Each of the 4 T cell receptor beta chains below was sequenced from the same sample in a study of CD8+ T cells in alopecia areata. After isolation, RNA underwent reverse transcription to generate cDNA as the sequencing template. The repertoire was sequenced with immunoSEQ multiplex PCR; TCRdb's copy has only in-frame clones and lacks some. The table records 150,000 or so clones, roughly 50% of them present only once. The sequencing sample was made of CD4+ T cells sorted from blood. The receptors come from a human donor with alopecia areata.

This clone is a singleton in its sample. This chain connects TRBV7-9 to TRBJ2-4, with unresolved D. The CDR3 is 12 amino acids. V shed 5 bases and J shed 8 bases, with 10 bases lying between them. Germline V gene sequence: CDR1 SEHNR, CDR2 FQNEAQ (reference sequence). CDR3 sequence (DNA): TGTGCCAGCAGCCCACGGTGGGACATTCAGTACTTC. It translates to CASSPRWDIQYF.

This chain uses TRBV29-1 with TRBJ1-1; no clear D gene. The germline V and J ends were trimmed by 3 bases and 1 base, with 6 bases remaining between them. The CDR3 covers 12 residues. Germline V gene data show CDR1 as SQVTM and CDR2 as ANQGSEA. The CDR3 region has the DNA TGCAGCGTTGACTACCCGAACACTGAAGCTTTCTTT. This sequence encodes CSVDYPNTEAFF.

This clone turned up a few times. The chain couples TRBV18 to TRBJ2-5; no definite D call. Trimming cost V 3 bases and J 2 bases, with 13 bases left between them. CDR1 and CDR2 (germline): KGHSH, LQKENI. The CDR3 totals 15 residues. The CDR3 loop is CASSPPSQTQETQYF. As DNA, the CDR3 is TGTGCCAGCTCACCCCCCTCCCAGACACAAGAGACCCAGTACTTC.

This clone was detected only a few times. The genes are TRBV5-1 and TRBJ2-7; maybe TRBD1 (6 bases). V lost 7 bases and J lost 2, with 10 bases in between. Germline loops: CDR1 SGHRS, CDR2 YFSETQ. This CDR3 is 12 amino acids long. The CDR3 loop is CASGDRTYEQYF. CDR3 coding DNA: TGCGCCAGCGGTGACAGGACCTACGAGCAGTACTTC.